This T cell receptor (beta chain) was recorded in a study of sequential checkpoint blockade in melanoma. Study overall: Randomization was 1:1 between first-line nivolumab→ipilimumab and ipilimumab→nivolumab.

Treatment defined: randomized to nivolumab then ipilimumab (arm A) or the reverse (arm B). DNA-damaging chemotherapy had not been given to any patient beforehand. Sorted cells were live CD3+CD8+, lacking CD19 and CD56, from PBMCs. Libraries were prepared by immunoSEQ multiplex PCR; TCRdb keeps only in-frame clonotypes and omits some of them. The sample yields about 27,000 clones, around three quarters seen once. The CDR3 spans 15 residues. With V trimmed by 1 base and J by 8 bases, 2 bases remained unmatched. Germline CDR1 is LGHNA and CDR2 is YSLEER. The material was CD8+ T cells sorted from blood (inferred from file names), obtained from a patient given nivolumab and ipilimumab in sequence. This sequence originates from a human donor with melanoma. This chain joins TRBV4-3 and TRBJ2-1, with TRBD2 identical over 13 bases. The CDR3 loop is CASSQVTSGGDEQFF. The CDR3 nucleotides read TGCGCCAGCAGCCAAGTCACTAGCGGGGGGGATGAGCAGTTCTTC.